Below, 24 T cell receptor beta chains from the same sample are listed, as sequenced in a study of T cells in Graves' hyperthyroidism and ophthalmopathy. From RNA transcripts, TCR beta CDR3 regions were amplified. With the HTBI primer set, the TCR CDR3 went through a first round of RT-PCR. TCRdb passed the multiplex PCR reads through MiXCR, listing each CDR3 protein once. The table includes a few hundred thousand distinct CDR3 sequences, 46% detected once. The material sequenced was peripheral blood or thyroid tissue (not recorded which). The receptor set was obtained from an adult woman with Graves' disease, either hyperthyroidism or ophthalmopathy (not recorded which).

This clonotype was seen ten or more times. This chain links TRBV10-3 with TRBJ2-3, with a tentative D call TRBD2 (5 bases). The V and J ends lost 8 bases and 3 bases respectively, with 9 bases between them. The CDR3 spans 12 residues. Germline V CDR1 and CDR2: ENHRY, SYGVKD. DNA for the CDR3: TGTGCCATCTATAGGAGGACAGATACGCAGTATTTT. Its translation is CAIYRRTDTQYF.

This chain joins TRBV9 and TRBJ2-3; D perhaps matches TRBD2 (6 bases). V lost 4 bases to trimming and J lost 4 bases, with 16 bases between them. Germline V gene sequence: CDR1 SGDLS, CDR2 YYNGEE. This CDR3 has 15 amino acids. DNA for the CDR3: TGTGCCAGCAGCCAGGAGGGGAATGGCGCAGATACGCAGTATTTT. Translating it yields CASSQEGNGADTQYF.

The gene calls are TRBV20-1 and TRBJ2-7, with 7 bases aligning to TRBD1. J was trimmed by 3 bases and V by 7 bases; bases with no gene match: 9. CDR3 length equals 13 residues. Germline loops: CDR1 DFQATT, CDR2 SNEGSKA (reference sequence). The CDR3 region is CSVDGTEFYEQYF. The CDR3 nucleotides are TGCAGTGTCGATGGGACAGAATTCTACGAGCAGTACTTC.

This clonotype was observed many times. The chain has TRBV7-9 and TRBJ2-7; D gene unclear. This CDR3 has 14 residues. The ends were cut back, 7 bases at V and 0 bases at J, with 13 bases in the middle. Germline CDR1 and CDR2: SEHNR and FQNEAQ (reference sequence). CDR3 amino acids: CASMLGLSSYEQYF. CDR3 coding DNA: TGTGCCAGCATGCTAGGTCTTAGCTCCTACGAGCAGTACTTC.

The rearrangement links TRBV7-2 to TRBJ1-6; 8 nucleotides line up with TRBD1. Germline lookup yields CDR1 SGHTA and CDR2 FQGNSA. CDR3 length: 14 residues. The J segment lost 9 bases and the V segment lost 5 bases, leaving 6 bases of the junction unmatched. CDR3 sequence: CASSLDRGASPLHF. CDR3 DNA: TGTGCCAGCAGCCTAGACAGGGGAGCTTCACCCCTCCACTTT.

The chain is built from TRBV15 and TRBJ1-3, with D possibly matching TRBD1 (6 bases). This CDR3 is built from 17 residues. Germline CDR1 reads LNHNV; CDR2 reads YYDKDF (reference sequence). V lost 0 bases and J 9 bases, leaving 21 bases between the germline ends. DNA of the CDR3: TGTGCCACCAGCAGAGACGCACTTCGGGACATCCGATCCACCATATATTTT. Encoded protein: CATSRDALRDIRSTIYF.

This clonotype has just a few counts. A read error may account for a junction end that differs from germline. This rearrangement joins TRBV29-1 to TRBJ2-7; 7 nucleotides agree with TRBD1. The germline gives CDR1 SQVTM, CDR2 ANQGSEA. CDR3 length equals 14 residues. CDR3 sequence: CSVQDRASSYEQYF. The CDR3 DNA sequence: TGCAGCGTTCAAGACAGGGCCAGCTCCTACGAGCAGTACTTC.

This clonotype has only a few counts. V is TRBV10-1 and J is TRBJ1-5, with D hard to call. The germline V gene has CDR1 WNHNN and CDR2 SYGVQD (reference sequence). Between the trimmed V and J ends, which lost 6 bases and 6 bases, there was a span of 15 bases. There are 14 residues in the CDR3. The CDR3 DNA reads TGCGCCAGCAGATTAGGGAAACTCACTCAGCCCCAGCATTTT. Translation gives CASRLGKLTQPQHF.

This clonotype was recorded a few times. The chain has TRBV11-2 and TRBJ2-7; D is unclear. The CDR3 covers 11 residues. Germline V lookup: CDR1 SGHAT, CDR2 FQNNGV. Trimming cost V 6 bases and J 6 bases, with 9 bases left between them. This chain's CDR3 is CASSLTIEQYF. In nucleotides, the CDR3 is TGTGCCAGCAGTTTGACAATCGAGCAGTACTTC.

This chain links TRBV20-1 with TRBJ1-2; 9 bases agree with TRBD1. This CDR3 has 14 amino acids. Per germline, CDR1 DFQATT and CDR2 SNEGSKA (reference sequence). V lost 7 bases, J lost 8 bases, and 14 bases stayed unmatched. The CDR3 DNA reads TGCAGTGTTTCCCCGGGACAGGGTGTAAGCGGCTACACCTTC. Protein product: CSVSPGQGVSGYTF.

This clonotype appeared many times. The chain joins TRBV12-3 or TRBV12-4 to TRBJ1-4; D is possibly TRBD1 (5 bases). The CDR3 totals 12 residues. Trimming took 2 bases from V and 16 from J, leaving 14 bases between them. The CDR3 loop is CASSLNEGNQFF. CDR3 DNA: TGTGCCAGCAGTTTAAATGAGGGGAATCAGTTTTTT.

This clonotype was recorded many times. The J gene is TRBJ1-5, the V gene TRBV28; D may be TRBD1 (5 bases). The germline V gene encodes CDR1 MDHEN and CDR2 SYDVKM. V lost 6 bases, J lost 6 bases, and 12 bases lay in between. The CDR3 covers 13 residues. CDR3 sequence reads: CASSGLGVQPQHF. The CDR3 bases are TGTGCCAGCAGCGGCTTGGGGGTTCAGCCCCAGCATTTT.

In its sample, this clonotype was seen many times. The chain couples TRBV9 to TRBJ2-5; D possibly uses TRBD1 or TRBD2 (6 bases each). The CDR3 consists of 15 residues. V was clipped by 0 bases and J by 5 bases, with 14 bases between them. The V gene's germline CDR1 is SGDLS and CDR2 YYNGEE. CDR3 nucleotides: TGTGCCAGCAGCGTAGATCCGGGGGCGAGGGAGACCCAGTACTTC. It specifies CASSVDPGARETQYF. Looking up the rest from reference TRBV9 and TRBJ2-5 gives the full variable domain: DSGVTQTPKHLITATGQRVTLRCSPRSGDLSVYWYQQSLDQGLQFLIQYYNGEERAKGNILERFSAQQFPDLHSELNLSSLELGDSALYFCASSVDPGARETQYFGPGTRLLVL.

The gene calls are TRBV2 and TRBJ1-4, with D possibly being TRBD1 (5 bases). CDR1 is SNHLY and CDR2 is FYNNEI in the germline V gene. The CDR3 covers 13 residues. The V and J ends lost 8 bases and 8 bases respectively, with 15 bases between them. Here the CDR3 reads CASAGGNAEKLFF. The CDR3 region has the DNA TGTGCCAGCGCCGGGGGGAACGCAGAAAAACTGTTTTTT.

The rearrangement links TRBV10-2 to TRBJ2-7; 7 positions match TRBD1. The CDR3 has 11 residues. Germline V gene data show CDR1 as WSHSY and CDR2 as SAAADI. Written as DNA, the CDR3 is TGCGGAAACAGGGGCAACTACGAGCAGTACTTC. Translation gives CGNRGNYEQYF.

The chain has TRBV7-9 and TRBJ1-1, with a possible D match to TRBD1 (6 bases). Looked up from germline, CDR1 is SEHNR and CDR2 is FQNEAQ (reference sequence). There are 14 residues in the CDR3. Deletions cut 4 bases from V and 7 bases from J, with 16 bases between. The CDR3 nucleotides read TGTGCCAGCAGCTCGTTATTACAGGGTGATGAAGCTTTCTTT. Amino acid sequence: CASSSLLQGDEAFF.

The chain is built from TRBV29-1 and TRBJ2-6, with 12 nucleotides matching TRBD1. J gave up 3 bases and V 7 bases, and 7 bases lay outside the gene matches. CDR3 size: 16 residues. Germline-derived CDR1 and CDR2 are SQVTM and ANQGSEA. This chain's CDR3 is CSGPWDRGLGANVLTF. The CDR3, as DNA: TGCAGCGGACCCTGGGACAGGGGGCTTGGGGCCAACGTCCTGACTTTC. The full variable domain, its missing parts supplied by reference TRBV29-1 and TRBJ2-6, is SAVISQKPSRDICQRGTSLTIQCQVDSQVTMMFWYRQQPGQSLTLIATANQGSEATYESGFVIDKFPISRPNLTFSTLTVSNMSPEDSSIYLCSGPWDRGLGANVLTFGAGSRLTVL.

This clonotype appeared many times. J is TRBJ2-7 and V is TRBV5-1; 10 nucleotides align to TRBD2. The CDR3 covers 17 residues. J lost 3 bases, V lost 4 bases, and 13 bases had no gene match. Per the germline V gene, CDR1 is SGHRS and CDR2 is YFSETQ. The CDR3 here is CASSIAPSGRALYEQYF. DNA of the CDR3: TGCGCCAGCAGCATCGCCCCAAGCGGGAGGGCCCTCTACGAGCAGTACTTC. Based on the CDR3 plus reference TRBV5-1 and TRBJ2-7, the full variable domain is KAGVTQTPRYLIKTRGQQVTLSCSPISGHRSVSWYQQTPGQGLQFLFEYFSETQRNKGNFPGRFSGRQFSNSRSEMNVSTLELGDSALYLCASSIAPSGRALYEQYFGPGTRLTVT.

CDR3 residues: CASSATHWTGGSEDGYTF. The CDR3 DNA follows: TGTGCCAGCAGCGCCACACACTGGACAGGGGGCAGTGAGGATGGCTACACCTTC. The chain couples TRBV9 to TRBJ1-2; 11 bases map to TRBD1. The CDR3 loop spans 18 amino acids. The germline V gene encodes CDR1 SGDLS and CDR2 YYNGEE. Germline trimming cut 3 bases from V and 6 bases from J; bases unmatched to any gene: 16.

The V gene is TRBV10-3, the J gene TRBJ1-1, with D perhaps TRBD1 (6 bases). The CDR3 consists of 16 residues. V was trimmed by 4 bases and J by 2 bases, leaving 17 bases between them. Germline loops: CDR1 ENHRY, CDR2 SYGVKD. DNA for the CDR3: TGTGCCATCAGTGTGGGGACAACGGGGGCCAACACTGAAGCTTTCTTT. It encodes CAISVGTTGANTEAFF.

The chain combines TRBV15 with TRBJ1-2; D unclear. Trimming took off 4 bases at V and 7 bases at J, with 13 bases between the two ends. Germline V gives CDR1 LNHNV, CDR2 YYDKDF (reference sequence). The CDR3 has 13 residues. In nucleotides, the CDR3 is TGTGCCACCAGCAAGCGCGTGGCGCGTGGCTACACCTTC. This translates into CATSKRVARGYTF.

V gene TRBV7-3 combines with J gene TRBJ1-6; TRBD1 agrees at 7 bases. The germline gives CDR1 SGHTA, CDR2 FQGTGA. CDR3 length: 15 residues. The J segment lost 3 bases and the V segment lost 4 bases, leaving 3 bases of the junction unmatched. Here the CDR3 reads CASSSGDSYNSPLHF. As DNA, the CDR3 is TGTGCCAGCAGCTCAGGGGACAGCTATAATTCACCCCTCCACTTT.

This clonotype was seen ten or more times. The chain employs TRBV7-8 and TRBJ1-2; no clear D gene. Per germline, CDR1 SGHVS and CDR2 FQNEAQ. The V end lost 5 bases, the J end lost 3 bases, and 16 bases lay between the germline ends. The CDR3 sequence is 15 residues long. CDR3 sequence: CASSPTVGPDYGYTF. The CDR3 DNA sequence: TGTGCCAGCAGCCCTACAGTGGGTCCAGACTATGGCTACACCTTC.

This clonotype was seen many times. The chain carries TRBV29-1 and TRBJ2-2, with 7 bases matching TRBD2. Germline V gene lookup returns CDR1 SQVTM and CDR2 ANQGSEA. The V gene end was trimmed by 4 bases and the J gene end by 3 bases; junction bases not matched to a gene: 2. The CDR3 runs to 13 residues. The DNA for the CDR3 is TGCAGCGTTGTACGGGGGGACACCGGGGAGCTGTTTTTT. Residues: CSVVRGDTGELFF.